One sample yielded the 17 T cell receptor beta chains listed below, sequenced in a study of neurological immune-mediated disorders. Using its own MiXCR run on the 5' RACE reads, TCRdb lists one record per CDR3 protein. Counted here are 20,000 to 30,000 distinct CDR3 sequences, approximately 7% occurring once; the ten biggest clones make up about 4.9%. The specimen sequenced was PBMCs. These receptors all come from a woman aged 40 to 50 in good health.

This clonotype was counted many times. The CDR3 sequence: CASSFGPGVGNEQFF. CDR3 nucleotide sequence: TGTGCCAGCAGCTTCGGTCCCGGCGTTGGCAATGAGCAGTTCTTC. The V call is TRBV7-3, the J call TRBJ2-1; D is unresolved. Per the germline V gene, CDR1 is SGHTA and CDR2 is FQGTGA. The CDR3 contains 15 residues. Deletions cut 3 bases from V and 6 bases from J, with 15 bases between.

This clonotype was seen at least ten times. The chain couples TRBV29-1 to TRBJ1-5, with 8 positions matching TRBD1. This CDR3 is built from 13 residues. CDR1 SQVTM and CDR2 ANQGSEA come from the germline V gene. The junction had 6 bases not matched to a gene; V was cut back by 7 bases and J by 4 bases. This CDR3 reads CSATTGVNQPQHF. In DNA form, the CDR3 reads TGCAGCGCAACGACAGGGGTGAATCAGCCCCAGCATTTT.

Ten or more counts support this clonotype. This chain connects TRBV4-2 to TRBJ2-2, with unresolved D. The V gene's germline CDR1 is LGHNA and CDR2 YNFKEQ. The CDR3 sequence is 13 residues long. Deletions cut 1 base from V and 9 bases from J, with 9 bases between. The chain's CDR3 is CASSQGSGRELFF. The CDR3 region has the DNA TGTGCCAGCAGCCAAGGGAGTGGACGGGAGCTGTTTTTT.

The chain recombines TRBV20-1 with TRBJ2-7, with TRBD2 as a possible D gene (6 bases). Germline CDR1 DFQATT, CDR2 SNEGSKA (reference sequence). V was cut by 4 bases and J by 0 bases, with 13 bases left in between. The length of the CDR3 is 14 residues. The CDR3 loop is CSAMAGRSSYEQYF. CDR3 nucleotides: TGCAGTGCTATGGCGGGGAGAAGCTCCTACGAGCAGTACTTC.

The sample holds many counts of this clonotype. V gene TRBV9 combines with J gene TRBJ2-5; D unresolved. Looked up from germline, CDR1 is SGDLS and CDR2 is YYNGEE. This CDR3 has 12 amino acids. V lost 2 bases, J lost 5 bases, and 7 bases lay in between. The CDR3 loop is CASSVSLETQYF. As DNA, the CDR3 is TGTGCCAGCAGCGTTAGTTTGGAGACCCAGTACTTC. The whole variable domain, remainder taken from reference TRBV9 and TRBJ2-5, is DSGVTQTPKHLITATGQRVTLRCSPRSGDLSVYWYQQSLDQGLQFLIQYYNGEERAKGNILERFSAQQFPDLHSELNLSSLELGDSALYFCASSVSLETQYFGPGTRLLVL.

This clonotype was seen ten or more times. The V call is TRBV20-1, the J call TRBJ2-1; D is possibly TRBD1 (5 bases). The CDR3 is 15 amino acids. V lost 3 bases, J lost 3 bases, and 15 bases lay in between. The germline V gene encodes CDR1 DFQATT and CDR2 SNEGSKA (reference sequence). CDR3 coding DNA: TGCAGTGCTAGTTGGGGCTACTCAAACTACAATGAGCAGTTCTTC. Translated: CSASWGYSNYNEQFF.

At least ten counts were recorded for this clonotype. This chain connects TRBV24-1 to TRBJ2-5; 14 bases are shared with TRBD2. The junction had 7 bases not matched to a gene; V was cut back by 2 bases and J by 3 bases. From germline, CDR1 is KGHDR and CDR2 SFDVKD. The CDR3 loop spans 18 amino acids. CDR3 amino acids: CATSDSGLAGGLEETQYF. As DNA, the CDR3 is TGTGCCACCAGTGATTCAGGACTAGCGGGAGGTCTGGAAGAGACCCAGTACTTC.

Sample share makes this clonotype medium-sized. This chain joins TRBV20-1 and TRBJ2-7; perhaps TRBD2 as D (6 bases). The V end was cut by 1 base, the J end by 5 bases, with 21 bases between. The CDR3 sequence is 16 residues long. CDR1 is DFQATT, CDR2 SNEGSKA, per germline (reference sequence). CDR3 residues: CSARVLMGGVRDEQYF. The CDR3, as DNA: TGCAGTGCTAGAGTCCTAATGGGGGGAGTGAGGGACGAGCAGTACTTC.

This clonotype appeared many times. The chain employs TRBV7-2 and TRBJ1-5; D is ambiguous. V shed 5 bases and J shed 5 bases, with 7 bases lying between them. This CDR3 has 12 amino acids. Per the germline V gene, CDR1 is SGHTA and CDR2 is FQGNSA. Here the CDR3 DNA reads TGTGCCAGCAGCCCCCCCGATCAGCCCCAGCATTTT. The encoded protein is CASSPPDQPQHF. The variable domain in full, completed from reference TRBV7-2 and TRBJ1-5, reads GAGVSQSPSNKVTEKGKDVELRCDPISGHTALYWYRQSLGQGLEFLIYFQGNSAPDKSGLPSDRFSAERTGGSVSTLTIQRTQQEDSAVYLCASSPPDQPQHFGDGTRLSIL.

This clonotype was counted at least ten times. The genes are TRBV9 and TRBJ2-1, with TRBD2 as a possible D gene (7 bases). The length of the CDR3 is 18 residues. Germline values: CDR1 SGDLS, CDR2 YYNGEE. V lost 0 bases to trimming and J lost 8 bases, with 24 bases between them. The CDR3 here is CASSVAKGGGEGRDEQFF. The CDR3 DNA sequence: TGTGCCAGCAGCGTAGCTAAAGGGGGAGGGGAGGGCCGGGATGAGCAGTTCTTC. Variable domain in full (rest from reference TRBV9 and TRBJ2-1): DSGVTQTPKHLITATGQRVTLRCSPRSGDLSVYWYQQSLDQGLQFLIQYYNGEERAKGNILERFSAQQFPDLHSELNLSSLELGDSALYFCASSVAKGGGEGRDEQFFGPGTRLTVL.

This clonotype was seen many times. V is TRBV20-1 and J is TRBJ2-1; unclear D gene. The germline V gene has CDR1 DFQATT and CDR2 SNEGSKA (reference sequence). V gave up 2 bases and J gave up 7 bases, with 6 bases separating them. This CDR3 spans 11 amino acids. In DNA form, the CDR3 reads TGCAGTGCTAGATGGGTAAATGAGCAGTTCTTC. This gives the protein CSARWVNEQFF.

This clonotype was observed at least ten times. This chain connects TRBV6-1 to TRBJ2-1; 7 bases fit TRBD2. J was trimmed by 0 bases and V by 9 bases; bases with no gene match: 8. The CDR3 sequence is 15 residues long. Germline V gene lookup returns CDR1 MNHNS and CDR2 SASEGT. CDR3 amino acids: CASPRDYGSYNEQFF. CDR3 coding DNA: TGTGCCAGTCCCAGGGACTACGGCTCCTACAATGAGCAGTTCTTC.

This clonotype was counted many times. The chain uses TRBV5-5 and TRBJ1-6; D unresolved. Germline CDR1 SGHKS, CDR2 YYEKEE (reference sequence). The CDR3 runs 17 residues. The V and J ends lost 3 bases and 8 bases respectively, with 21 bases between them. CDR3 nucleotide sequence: TGTGCCAGCAGCTCAACCATGGGGATTTTTTGGGATTCACCCCTCCACTTT. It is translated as CASSSTMGIFWDSPLHF.

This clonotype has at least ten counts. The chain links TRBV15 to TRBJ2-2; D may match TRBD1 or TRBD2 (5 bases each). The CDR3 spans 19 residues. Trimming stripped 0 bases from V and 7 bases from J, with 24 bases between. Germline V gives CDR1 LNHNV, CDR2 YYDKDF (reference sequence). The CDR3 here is CATSRDSDHRELRGGELFF. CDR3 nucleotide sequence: TGTGCCACCAGCAGAGATTCCGACCATAGGGAGTTGAGGGGCGGGGAGCTGTTTTTT.

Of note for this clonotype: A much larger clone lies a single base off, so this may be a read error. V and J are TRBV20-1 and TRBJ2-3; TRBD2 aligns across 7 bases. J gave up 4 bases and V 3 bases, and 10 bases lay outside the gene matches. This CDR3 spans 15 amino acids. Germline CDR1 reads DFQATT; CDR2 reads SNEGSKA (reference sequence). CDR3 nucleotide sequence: TGCAGTGCTAGCCGCGGGAGTGCGGCCGCAGATACGCAGTATTTT. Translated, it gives CSASRGSAAADTQYF.

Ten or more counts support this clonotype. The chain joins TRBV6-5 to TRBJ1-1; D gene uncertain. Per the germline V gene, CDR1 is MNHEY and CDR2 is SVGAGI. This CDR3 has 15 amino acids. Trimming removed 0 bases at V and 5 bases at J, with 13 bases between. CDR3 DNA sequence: TGTGCCAGCAGTTACTCGATCGTTCCCGGGACTGAAGCTTTCTTT. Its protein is CASSYSIVPGTEAFF.

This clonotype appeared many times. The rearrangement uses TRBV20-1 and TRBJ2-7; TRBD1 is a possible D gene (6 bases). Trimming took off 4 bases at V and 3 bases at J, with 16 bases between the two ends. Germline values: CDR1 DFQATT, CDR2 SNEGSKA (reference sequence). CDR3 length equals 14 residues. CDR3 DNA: TGCAGTGCTAAATCGGTGATAGGGGGCTACGAGCAGTACTTC. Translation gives CSAKSVIGGYEQYF.